A single sample is the source of the 8 T cell receptor beta chains below, sequenced in a study of OX40 agonist ivuxolimab in advanced cancers. Preparation of the library involved the immunoSEQ multiplex PCR assay. TCRdb provides this immuneACCESS table in a form limited to in-frame rearrangements. Some clones are lacking; in checked studies, under half of them reflect an unresolved V gene, and why the rest are absent is not known. The sample records just over 50,000 clones, over 65% of which are singletons. The ten biggest clones cover 2% to 2.5% of the sample. The sample was CD4+ or CD8+ T cells sorted from blood, taken in a trial of the OX40 agonist ivuxolimab. The receptor set was obtained from an adult with an advanced solid tumor such as melanoma, head and neck, liver or kidney cancer.

The chain uses TRBV5-4 and TRBJ2-7, with 8 nucleotides matching TRBD2. Germline loops: CDR1 SGHNT, CDR2 YYREEE (reference sequence). This CDR3 region has 16 residues. V lost 0 bases to trimming and J lost 5 bases; unmatched junction nucleotides: 10. CDR3: CASSLAGVAGLNEQYF. The CDR3 nucleotides read TGTGCCAGCAGCTTGGCGGGAGTAGCGGGACTTAACGAGCAGTACTTC. Supplemented by reference TRBV5-4 and TRBJ2-7, the full variable domain reads ETGVTQSPTHLIKTRGQQVTLRCSSQSGHNTVSWYQQALGQGPQFIFQYYREEENGRGNFPPRFSGLQFPNYSSELNVNALELDDSALYLCASSLAGVAGLNEQYFGPGTRLTVT.

This clone was seen just once. The chain joins TRBV10-1 to TRBJ2-1, with TRBD2 matching 8 bases. In germline, CDR1 is WNHNN, CDR2 SYGVQD (reference sequence). V lost 2 bases to trimming and J lost 4 bases; unmatched junction nucleotides: 1. This CDR3 is built from 14 residues. The DNA of the CDR3 is TGCGCCAGCAGTGAGAGCGGGAGTTACAATGAGCAGTTCTTC. Its protein product is CASSESGSYNEQFF.

The CDR3 protein is CASSFADITGELFF. CDR3 in DNA: TGTGCCAGCAGCTTCGCAGACATCACCGGGGAGCTGTTTTTT. The gene calls are TRBV7-9 and TRBJ2-2; D gene unclear. Trimming took off 3 bases at V and 4 bases at J, with 9 bases between the two ends. The CDR3 covers 14 residues. Germline lookup yields CDR1 SEHNR and CDR2 FQNEAQ (reference sequence).

V and J are TRBV2 and TRBJ1-4; D gene unclear. V was pared by 3 bases and J by 5 bases, with 7 bases between. The length of the CDR3 is 13 residues. In germline, CDR1 is SNHLY, CDR2 FYNNEI. The DNA for the CDR3 is TGTGCCAGCAGTGAGCAGAGAAATGAAAAACTGTTTTTT. Protein: CASSEQRNEKLFF.

The J gene is TRBJ2-7, the V gene TRBV19, with unresolved D. CDR1 is LNHDA and CDR2 is SQIVND in the germline V gene (reference sequence). V lost 2 bases and J lost 2, with 13 bases in between. The CDR3 covers 15 residues. For the CDR3, the DNA is TGTGCCAGTAGTATAACCGATACCTCCACCTACGAGCAGTACTTC. As protein: CASSITDTSTYEQYF.

This rearrangement joins TRBV6-5 to TRBJ1-1, with D perhaps matching TRBD1 (6 bases). V was clipped by 5 bases and J by 7 bases, with 17 bases between them. The CDR3 length is 14 residues. The germline CDR1 and CDR2 sequences are MNHEY and SVGAGI. The CDR3 sequence: CASSATGTDREAFF. The CDR3 DNA sequence: TGTGCCAGCAGTGCGACAGGAACGGACCGTGAAGCTTTCTTT.

This rearrangement joins TRBV18 to TRBJ2-7, with TRBD2 identical over 7 bases. Germline-derived CDR1 and CDR2 are KGHSH and LQKENI. V trimming: 8 bases; J trimming: 4 bases; junction bases outside the gene matches: 8. The length of the CDR3 is 13 residues. CDR3 in DNA: TGTGCCAGCCGACCGGGGGGAGCTTACGAGCAGTACTTC. Its protein is CASRPGGAYEQYF.

This chain uses TRBV28 with TRBJ1-5; 7 bases are a match to TRBD1. The CDR3 contains 15 residues. After removal of 5 bases from V and 3 bases from J, the junction contained 7 bases not matched to a gene. The V gene's germline CDR1 is MDHEN and CDR2 SYDVKM. CDR3 bases: TGTGCCAGCAGTCTCGGTGACAGGGTCAATCAGCCCCAGCATTTT. This encodes CASSLGDRVNQPQHF. The variable domain in full, completed from reference TRBV28 and TRBJ1-5, reads DVKVTQSSRYLVKRTGEKVFLECVQDMDHENMFWYRQDPGLGLRLIYFSYDVKMKEKGDIPEGYSVSREKKERFSLILESASTNQTSMYLCASSLGDRVNQPQHFGDGTRLSIL.